This TCR beta chain was identified in a study of blood T cell repertoires in COVID-19. Study-wide context: There were acute and convalescent COVID-19 samples, and they came from the United States, Italy and Spain. Nucleic acid was either cDNA or gDNA, and it came from T cells, B-cell-depleted T cells, or PBMCs.

This CDR3 has 16 residues. Trimming took off 4 bases at V and 2 bases at J, with 18 bases between the two ends. Germline CDR1 SQVTM, CDR2 ANQGSEA. The Seattle patients joined while their infection was active and were tracked longitudinally afterward. Authors' data handling: Reference gene primers were amplified, and this amplification served to estimate nucleated cell counts. Clones were read by immunoSEQ multiplex PCR, and TCRdb kept only the in-frame ones, dropping some. Clone size and the V and J calls come from that table; the DNA yielded D and trimming. The sample has fewer than 200,000 clones, about 90% seen once.

The genes are TRBV29-1 and TRBJ1-3, with TRBD1 as a possible D gene (5 bases). The source material was peripheral blood. The TCR was taken from a young man with COVID-19, enrolled during active disease. CDR3 in DNA: TGCAGCGTTGGTCAGGGAACAACGGGTCCTGGAAACACCATATATTTT. Amino acids: CSVGQGTTGPGNTIYF.